These 28 T cell receptor beta chains were sequenced from one sample in a study of OX40 agonist ivuxolimab in advanced cancers. Sequencing used immunoSEQ multiplex PCR; TCRdb keeps in-frame clones, though not all of them. The sample carries roughly 67,000 clones, 75% to 85% recorded once. The input for sequencing was CD4+ or CD8+ T cells sorted from blood, taken in a trial of the OX40 agonist ivuxolimab. The receptors stem from an adult with an advanced solid tumor such as melanoma, head and neck, liver or kidney cancer.

The chain uses TRBV18 and TRBJ1-2; possibly TRBD1 for D (5 bases). V was pared by 2 bases and J by 4 bases, with 11 bases between. Germline V lookup: CDR1 KGHSH, CDR2 LQKENI. This CDR3 region has 14 residues. This CDR3 is CASSPVQGAYGYTF. CDR3 bases: TGTGCCAGCTCACCAGTGCAGGGTGCCTATGGCTACACCTTC. The entire variable domain, with the rest obtained from reference TRBV18 and TRBJ1-2, is as follows: NAGVMQNPRHLVRRRGQEARLRCSPMKGHSHVYWYRQLPEEGLKFMVYLQKENIIDESGMPKERFSAEFPKEGPSILRIQQVVRGDSAAYFCASSPVQGAYGYTFGSGTRLTVV.

The chain is built from TRBV6-6 and TRBJ1-2; TRBD1 aligns across 8 bases. Unmatched junction bases numbered 8, after V lost 5 bases and J lost 0 bases. Per the germline V gene, CDR1 is MNHNY and CDR2 is SVGAGI (reference sequence). There are 16 residues in the CDR3. Written as DNA, the CDR3 is TGTGCCAGCAGTATGGGCTACAGGGGGGCTAACTATGGCTACACCTTC. Translated, it gives CASSMGYRGANYGYTF.

This clone was recorded once. This chain connects TRBV29-1 to TRBJ2-5, with D perhaps TRBD2 (5 bases). The V and J ends lost 4 bases and 5 bases respectively, with 20 bases between them. This CDR3 spans 15 amino acids. Germline V CDR1 and CDR2: SQVTM, ANQGSEA. This CDR3 is CSVARRLAHPETQYF. In nucleotides, the CDR3 is TGCAGCGTTGCTAGGAGGTTAGCCCACCCGGAGACCCAGTACTTC. The full variable domain, rest sourced from reference TRBV29-1 and TRBJ2-5, is SAVISQKPSRDICQRGTSLTIQCQVDSQVTMMFWYRQQPGQSLTLIATANQGSEATYESGFVIDKFPISRPNLTFSTLTVSNMSPEDSSIYLCSVARRLAHPETQYFGPGTRLLVL.

This chain joins TRBV28 and TRBJ2-3; no clear D gene. CDR3 size: 16 residues. Trimming took 6 bases from V and 6 from J, leaving 22 bases between them. From germline, CDR1 is MDHEN and CDR2 SYDVKM. CDR3 bases: TGTGCCAGCAGAGGTCCCGAAGGGTGGAGTGCGGATACGCAGTATTTT. Translated, it gives CASRGPEGWSADTQYF.

The CDR3 coding sequence is TGTGCCAGCAGTGCCGGACAGGGTATATTTCAGCCCCAGCATTTT. Translated, it gives CASSAGQGIFQPQHF. The gene calls are TRBV2 and TRBJ1-5; 8 bases fit TRBD1. The germline CDR1 and CDR2 sequences are SNHLY and FYNNEI. The CDR3 length is 15 residues. V shed 4 bases and J 6 bases; nucleotides not matched to a gene: 8.

This sequence joins TRBV10-3 and TRBJ2-3; D is uncertain. The germline CDR1 and CDR2 sequences are ENHRY and SYGVKD. With 0 bases removed from V and 0 bases from J, the gap between germline ends came to 10 bases. CDR3 length equals 16 residues. CDR3 residues: CAISESSTGSTDTQYF. The CDR3 bases are TGTGCCATCAGTGAGTCTAGCACCGGGAGCACAGATACGCAGTATTTT.

The V gene is TRBV5-1, the J gene TRBJ2-5, with TRBD2 as a possible D gene (6 bases). The CDR3 covers 15 residues. V lost 4 bases, J lost 2 bases, and 15 bases lay in between. From germline, CDR1 is SGHRS and CDR2 YFSETQ. CDR3: CASSLGGRGQETQYF. In DNA form, the CDR3 reads TGCGCCAGCAGCCTCGGTGGACGGGGGCAAGAGACCCAGTACTTC.

The rearrangement joins TRBV6-5 to TRBJ2-7; the D is unclear. The V and J ends lost 0 bases and 2 bases respectively, with 5 bases between them. The CDR3 length is 13 residues. Germline V gene data show CDR1 as MNHEY and CDR2 as SVGAGI. The CDR3 is CASSYSIAYEQYF. CDR3 bases: TGTGCCAGCAGTTACTCAATCGCCTACGAGCAGTACTTC.

The chain couples TRBV9 to TRBJ2-5; D possibly uses TRBD1 or TRBD2 (5 bases each). Germline V gene lookup returns CDR1 SGDLS and CDR2 YYNGEE. The V end lost 2 bases, the J end lost 4 bases, and 15 bases lay between the germline ends. CDR3 size: 15 residues. CDR3 nucleotides: TGTGCCAGCAGCGTCGGGACCATACTTAGAGAGACCCAGTACTTC. It specifies CASSVGTILRETQYF.

This sequence joins TRBV4-3 and TRBJ2-7; D might be TRBD1 or TRBD2, each matching 6 bases. The CDR3 sequence is 14 residues long. With 4 bases removed from V and 5 bases from J, the gap between germline ends came to 15 bases. In germline, CDR1 is LGHNA, CDR2 YSLEER. The CDR3 reads CASSRDFGDNEQYF. The CDR3 coding sequence is TGCGCCAGCAGCCGGGACTTTGGGGACAACGAGCAGTACTTC.

By share, this clone counts as medium-sized. The rearrangement uses TRBV18 and TRBJ2-1, with 10 bases fitting TRBD1. With V trimmed by 4 bases and J by 1 base, 1 base remained unmatched. This CDR3 is 15 amino acids long. Germline V gene sequence: CDR1 KGHSH, CDR2 LQKENI. In nucleotides, the CDR3 is TGTGCCAGCTCACGGGACAGGGGTTCCTACAATGAGCAGTTCTTC. Translating it yields CASSRDRGSYNEQFF.

The chain has TRBV18 and TRBJ2-1; 8 bases line up with TRBD2. Germline assignment: CDR1 KGHSH and CDR2 LQKENI. CDR3 length: 13 amino acids. V dropped 3 bases and J dropped 6; count of bases not matched to a gene: 1. The DNA of the CDR3 is TGTGCCAGCTCACCTAGCGGGGCCAATGAGCAGTTCTTC. Translation: CASSPSGANEQFF. Using reference TRBV18 and TRBJ2-1 for the parts outside the CDR3, the full variable domain is NAGVMQNPRHLVRRRGQEARLRCSPMKGHSHVYWYRQLPEEGLKFMVYLQKENIIDESGMPKERFSAEFPKEGPSILRIQQVVRGDSAAYFCASSPSGANEQFFGPGTRLTVL.

This clone was detected only once. The chain uses TRBV29-1 and TRBJ2-1; D is perhaps TRBD1 (6 bases). Germline assignment: CDR1 SQVTM and CDR2 ANQGSEA. The CDR3 sequence is 12 residues long. V lost 8 bases to trimming and J lost 6 bases, with 14 bases between them. CDR3 sequence: CSSHQGTNEQFF. As DNA, the CDR3 is TGCAGCTCCCACCAGGGGACCAATGAGCAGTTCTTC.

This clone was seen a single time. The J gene is TRBJ1-3, the V gene TRBV30, with D possibly TRBD1 on 6 matching bases. Trimming took off 0 bases at V and 9 bases at J, with 12 bases between the two ends. Germline V gene sequence: CDR1 GTSNPN, CDR2 SVGIG (reference sequence). This CDR3 spans 13 amino acids. CDR3 bases: TGTGCCTGGAGTGTAAAGGGGGTCGCCACCATATATTTT. This sequence encodes CAWSVKGVATIYF.

The rearrangement joins TRBV7-2 to TRBJ2-7; TRBD2 agrees at 8 bases. The CDR3 runs to 15 residues. CDR1 SGHTA and CDR2 FQGNSA come from the germline V gene. J was trimmed by 3 bases and V by 0 bases; bases with no gene match: 4. In nucleotides, the CDR3 is TGTGCCAGCAGCTTAGCTGGGACTAGTAACTACGAGCAGTACTTC. This encodes CASSLAGTSNYEQYF.

This chain joins TRBV5-4 and TRBJ2-1; unclear D gene. The germline V gene encodes CDR1 SGHNT and CDR2 YYREEE (reference sequence). The CDR3 spans 15 residues. V was cut by 0 bases and J by 3 bases, with 10 bases left in between. The CDR3 DNA sequence: TGTGCCAGCAGCTTGGACAGTCAAGGCTACAATGAGCAGTTCTTC. Its translation: CASSLDSQGYNEQFF.

The rearrangement uses TRBV29-1 and TRBJ2-1; 8 bases are shared with TRBD1. Germline CDR1 is SQVTM and CDR2 is ANQGSEA. The J segment lost 10 bases and the V segment lost 4 bases, leaving 12 bases of the junction unmatched. This CDR3 has 14 residues. The CDR3 region is CSVARGTGGVEQFF. CDR3 DNA sequence: TGCAGCGTTGCCCGAGGGACAGGAGGAGTAGAGCAGTTCTTC.

This chain joins TRBV18 and TRBJ2-5; D unresolved. The germline CDR1 and CDR2 sequences are KGHSH and LQKENI. V dropped 3 bases and J dropped 5 bases, with 13 bases sitting between them. The CDR3 has 14 amino acids. CDR3 in DNA: TGTGCCAGCTCACCGTCGGGTCGGACGGAGACCCAGTACTTC. Protein sequence: CASSPSGRTETQYF.

The chain carries TRBV9 and TRBJ2-1; 11 bases match TRBD2. J was trimmed by 6 bases and V by 4 bases; bases with no gene match: 6. This CDR3 spans 15 amino acids. The germline V gene has CDR1 SGDLS and CDR2 YYNGEE. The CDR3 bases are TGTGCCAGCAGCCATCTAGCGGGAGGATCCAATGAGCAGTTCTTC. It codes for CASSHLAGGSNEQFF.

This clone was detected once. The chain uses TRBV4-3 and TRBJ2-3, with D perhaps TRBD1 (6 bases). The CDR3 is made up of 19 amino acids. The V gene's germline CDR1 is LGHNA and CDR2 YSLEER. V was clipped by 3 bases and J by 1 base, with 23 bases between them. The CDR3 protein is CASSHASPGDFLRTDTQYF. CDR3 sequence (DNA): TGCGCCAGCAGCCATGCCAGTCCAGGGGATTTTCTCCGCACAGATACGCAGTATTTT.

CDR3 DNA: TGTGCCAGCAGCTTAGTGGGCAGCTTATACACTGAAGCTTTCTTT. Translation: CASSLVGSLYTEAFF. This chain connects TRBV7-2 to TRBJ1-1; no reliable D call. The CDR3 sequence is 15 residues long. In germline, CDR1 is SGHTA, CDR2 FQGNSA. V was pared by 1 base and J by 3 bases, with 12 bases between.

This chain joins TRBV28 and TRBJ2-7; 8 bases align to TRBD2. The junction had 19 bases not matched to a gene; V was cut back by 3 bases and J by 0 bases. The V gene's germline CDR1 is MDHEN and CDR2 SYDVKM. This CDR3 comprises 20 residues. In DNA, the CDR3 is TGTGCCAGCAGTTTTGCGCAGGGGAGGCTAGCGGGTAAAAACTCCTACGAGCAGTACTTC. Its protein is CASSFAQGRLAGKNSYEQYF.

The chain combines TRBV2 with TRBJ2-2, with TRBD2 as a possible D gene (5 bases). The ends were cut back, 0 bases at V and 7 bases at J, with 9 bases in the middle. The CDR3 is made up of 14 amino acids. Germline assignment: CDR1 SNHLY and CDR2 FYNNEI. In nucleotides, the CDR3 is TGTGCCAGCAGTGAAGCGCGGGTGGACGGGGAGCTGTTTTTT. It encodes CASSEARVDGELFF.

The chain links TRBV2 to TRBJ1-4; no firm D call. The germline V gene encodes CDR1 SNHLY and CDR2 FYNNEI. The CDR3 runs to 13 residues. Trimming took 4 bases from V and 8 from J, leaving 11 bases between them. Written as DNA, the CDR3 is TGTGCCAGCAGTGTTGACCCGGGGGAAAAACTGTTTTTT. Protein product: CASSVDPGEKLFF. Full variable domain (outside the CDR3, taken from reference TRBV2 and TRBJ1-4): EPEVTQTPSHQVTQMGQEVILRCVPISNHLYFYWYRQILGQKVEFLVSFYNNEISEKSEIFDDQFSVERPDGSNFTLKIRSTKLEDSAMYFCASSVDPGEKLFFGSGTQLSVL.

J is TRBJ1-2 and V is TRBV9; no firm D call. V lost 2 bases and J lost 7, with 9 bases in between. Germline V CDR1 and CDR2: SGDLS, YYNGEE. There are 12 residues in the CDR3. The CDR3, as DNA: TGTGCCAGCAGCGTTCGGGGAGGTGGCTACACCTTC. Translating it yields CASSVRGGGYTF. Full variable domain (remainder filled in from reference TRBV9 and TRBJ1-2): DSGVTQTPKHLITATGQRVTLRCSPRSGDLSVYWYQQSLDQGLQFLIQYYNGEERAKGNILERFSAQQFPDLHSELNLSSLELGDSALYFCASSVRGGGYTFGSGTRLTVV.

This sequence joins TRBV9 and TRBJ1-4, with D uncertain. CDR1 and CDR2 (germline): SGDLS, YYNGEE. With 0 bases removed from V and 6 bases from J, the gap between germline ends came to 15 bases. The CDR3 spans 16 residues. DNA for the CDR3: TGTGCCAGCAGCGTAGGTGAGGCTGCTCGATATGAAAAACTGTTTTTT. Its protein is CASSVGEAARYEKLFF.

The rearrangement uses TRBV2 and TRBJ2-3; D ambiguous. V was trimmed by 3 bases and J by 4 bases, leaving 5 bases between them. Germline V lookup: CDR1 SNHLY, CDR2 FYNNEI. The CDR3 runs 12 residues. The CDR3 bases are TGTGCCAGCAGTGATGGGTCAGATACGCAGTATTTT. It translates to CASSDGSDTQYF.

V gene TRBV4-3 combines with J gene TRBJ2-3, with unresolved D. The V end lost 2 bases, the J end lost 2 bases, and 5 bases lay between the germline ends. CDR1 LGHNA and CDR2 YSLEER come from the germline V gene. The length of the CDR3 is 13 residues. The CDR3 spells CASSQRPTDTQYF. CDR3 DNA sequence: TGCGCCAGCAGCCAACGTCCCACAGATACGCAGTATTTT.